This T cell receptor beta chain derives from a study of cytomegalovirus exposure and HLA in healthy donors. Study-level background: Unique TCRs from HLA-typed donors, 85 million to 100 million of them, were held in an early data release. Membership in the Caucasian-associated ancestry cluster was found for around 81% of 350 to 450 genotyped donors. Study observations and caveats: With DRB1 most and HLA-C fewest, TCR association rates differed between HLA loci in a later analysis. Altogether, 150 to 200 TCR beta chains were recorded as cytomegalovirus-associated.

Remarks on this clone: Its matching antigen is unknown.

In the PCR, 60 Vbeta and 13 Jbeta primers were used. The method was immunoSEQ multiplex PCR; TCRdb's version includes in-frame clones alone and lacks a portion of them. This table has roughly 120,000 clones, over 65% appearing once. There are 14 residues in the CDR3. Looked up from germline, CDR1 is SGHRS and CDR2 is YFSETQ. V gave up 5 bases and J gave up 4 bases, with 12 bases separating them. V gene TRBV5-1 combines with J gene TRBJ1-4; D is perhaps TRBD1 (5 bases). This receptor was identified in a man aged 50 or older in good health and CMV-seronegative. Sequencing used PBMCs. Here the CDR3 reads CASREGRNNEKLFF. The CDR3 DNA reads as TGCGCCAGCAGGGAGGGGAGGAATAATGAAAAACTGTTTTTT.